This entry features one T cell receptor (beta chain) sequence. Its antigen is still unknown. Germline V gives CDR1 MNHEY, CDR2 SVGEGT. V lost 4 bases and J lost 2, with 12 bases in between. CDR3 size: 15 residues. As to treatment: 15 to 20 received Ad26.COV2.S at low or high dose, single or two shots; 5 received placebo; per-sample allocation not given. It was on day 63 after the first vaccine or placebo injection that samples were taken. An Ad26 vector expressing Wuhan-strain SARS-CoV-2 spike constituted the vaccine. TCRdb keeps only in-frame clones here, not all; method: immunoSEQ multiplex PCR. The sample carries about 390,000 clones, about 90% recorded once. The data originate from a study of Ad26.COV2.S vaccination and SARS-CoV-2 variants. Background on the study: Intramuscular Ad26.COV2.S doses were given once or twice, 56 days apart. Study-wide results and caveats: Spike-specific responses of CD8+ and CD4+ T cells were reported to display substantial breadth after vaccination. Measures of TCR breadth and depth may have fallen short of total T cell responses.

The sample here was peripheral blood, taken in a trial of Ad26.COV2.S vaccine versus placebo. This clonotype was obtained from a person aged 18-60 years who received the Ad26.COV2.S COVID-19 vaccine or a placebo. The chain employs TRBV6-2 or TRBV6-3 and TRBJ1-5; D is ambiguous. The CDR3 sequence is CASSWVRGGNQPQHF. Written as DNA, the CDR3 is TGTGCCAGCAGTTGGGTTCGGGGAGGCAATCAGCCCCAGCATTTT.